Listed below are T cell receptor beta chains from one sample, sequenced in a study of identical twins. TCRdb passed the 5' RACE reads through MiXCR, listing each CDR3 protein once. The sample yields fewer than 500,000 distinct CDR3 sequences, roughly an eighth seen once. Another study also made use of these data, one on yellow fever vaccine responses in identical twins.

Sequencing used CD4+ T cells sorted from blood. Every receptor here comes from a woman under 30 in good health. CDR3s include the opening cysteine and the closing phenylalanine or tryptophan. D genes are given only for firm matches. Size is stated for part of the rows, as once, few or many counts, or as a class when the clone is expanded.

v_call: TRBV7-2
j_call: TRBJ2-3
d_call: .
cdr3_length: 16
clone_size: .
cdr3_nt: TGTGCCAGCAGCCGCGACGTGGCTTCTAGCACAGATACGCAGTATTTT
cdr3_aa: CASSRDVASSTDTQYF

v_call: TRBV7-9
j_call: TRBJ2-1
d_call: TRBD1
cdr3_length: 16
clone_size: .
cdr3_nt: TGTGCCAGCAGCTTAAATCGGGACAGGGGATACAATGAGCAGTTCTTC
cdr3_aa: CASSLNRDRGYNEQFF

v_call: TRBV3-1
j_call: TRBJ2-3
d_call: .
cdr3_length: 15
clone_size: .
cdr3_nt: TGTGCCAGCAGCCAAAGAGCAGGGTCCACAGATACGCAGTATTTT
cdr3_aa: CASSQRAGSTDTQYF

v_call: TRBV14
j_call: TRBJ2-1
d_call: TRBD2
cdr3_length: 18
clone_size: few
cdr3_nt: TGTGCCAGCAGCCAAGAGATCCAACTAGCGGGAGGTTACAATGAGCAGTTCTTC
cdr3_aa: CASSQEIQLAGGYNEQFF

v_call: TRBV6-2/TRBV6-3
j_call: TRBJ2-2
d_call: TRBD2
cdr3_length: 15
clone_size: few
cdr3_nt: TGTGCCAGCAGTCTAATTGCGGGAGCGGACGGGGAGCTGTTTTTT
cdr3_aa: CASSLIAGADGELFF

v_call: TRBV3-1
j_call: TRBJ1-4
d_call: TRBD1
cdr3_length: 15
clone_size: many
cdr3_nt: TGTGCCAGCAGCCAAGTCGACCGGGACAGCGGAAAACTGTTTTTT
cdr3_aa: CASSQVDRDSGKLFF

v_call: TRBV7-8
j_call: TRBJ2-5
d_call: TRBD2
cdr3_length: 15
clone_size: .
cdr3_nt: TGTGCCAGCAGCTATAGCGGGAGGGCCTTTGAGACCCAGTACTTC
cdr3_aa: CASSYSGRAFETQYF

v_call: TRBV2
j_call: TRBJ2-1
d_call: .
cdr3_length: 11
clone_size: few
cdr3_nt: TGTGCCAGCGGAGATCGGGTTGAGCAGTTCTTC
cdr3_aa: CASGDRVEQFF

v_call: TRBV7-2
j_call: TRBJ2-7
d_call: TRBD2
cdr3_length: 17
clone_size: many
cdr3_nt: TGTGCCAGCAGCTTAGGGCTAGCGGGGGCTTCCTCCTACGAGCAGTACTTC
cdr3_aa: CASSLGLAGASSYEQYF

v_call: TRBV5-1
j_call: TRBJ2-1
d_call: .
cdr3_length: 13
clone_size: .
cdr3_nt: TGCGCCAGCAGTAGTGAAGGATACAATGAGCAGTTCTTC
cdr3_aa: CASSSEGYNEQFF

v_call: TRBV3-1
j_call: TRBJ2-6
d_call: TRBD1
cdr3_length: 16
clone_size: few
cdr3_nt: TGTGCCAGCAGCGACAGGGAAGGGACCGGGGCCAACGTCCTGACTTTC
cdr3_aa: CASSDREGTGANVLTF

v_call: TRBV9
j_call: TRBJ2-3
d_call: TRBD2
cdr3_length: 16
clone_size: .
cdr3_nt: TGTGCCAGCAGCGGTCGTATAGCGGGGGGGCCTGATACGCAGTATTTT
cdr3_aa: CASSGRIAGGPDTQYF

v_call: TRBV20-1
j_call: TRBJ2-7
d_call: .
cdr3_length: 12
clone_size: few
cdr3_nt: TGCAGTGCTACCGGGGGAACGGAAGAGCAGTACTTC
cdr3_aa: CSATGGTEEQYF

v_call: TRBV20-1
j_call: TRBJ2-3
d_call: TRBD2
cdr3_length: 15
clone_size: .
cdr3_nt: TGCAGTGCTGACCAAGCGGGAGGGTACACAGATACGCAGTATTTT
cdr3_aa: CSADQAGGYTDTQYF

v_call: TRBV20-1
j_call: TRBJ2-1
d_call: TRBD1
cdr3_length: 14
clone_size: .
cdr3_nt: TGCAGTGCTAGCGCGCAGGGGGCTAGGAATGAGCAGTTCTTC
cdr3_aa: CSASAQGARNEQFF

v_call: TRBV3-1
j_call: TRBJ1-5
d_call: .
cdr3_length: 15
clone_size: few
cdr3_nt: TGTGCCAGCAGCCAAGGCGCTGGGGCCCATCAGCCCCAGCATTTT
cdr3_aa: CASSQGAGAHQPQHF

v_call: TRBV19
j_call: TRBJ1-1
d_call: .
cdr3_length: 14
clone_size: .
cdr3_nt: TGTGCCAGTAGTAATCCCCAGGGCGGCCCTGAAGCTTTCTTT
cdr3_aa: CASSNPQGGPEAFF

v_call: TRBV20-1
j_call: TRBJ2-5
d_call: TRBD2
cdr3_length: 16
clone_size: .
cdr3_nt: TGCAGTGCTAGAGAGCGGCTAGCGGGAAGACAAGAGACCCAGTACTTC
cdr3_aa: CSARERLAGRQETQYF

v_call: TRBV27
j_call: TRBJ2-7
d_call: .
cdr3_length: 15
clone_size: .
cdr3_nt: TGTGCCAGCAGTTCCCGGCGGCTTACCACCTACGAGCAGTACTTC
cdr3_aa: CASSSRRLTTYEQYF

v_call: TRBV20-1
j_call: TRBJ2-7
d_call: TRBD1
cdr3_length: 15
clone_size: few
cdr3_nt: TGCAGTGCTAGACGTGACAGGGTAGCCCCCTACGAGCAGTACTTC
cdr3_aa: CSARRDRVAPYEQYF

v_call: TRBV12-3/TRBV12-4
j_call: TRBJ2-3
d_call: .
cdr3_length: 15
clone_size: many
cdr3_nt: TGTGCCAGCAGCCTCCCCTCCATGTTCCCAGATACGCAGTATTTT
cdr3_aa: CASSLPSMFPDTQYF

v_call: TRBV7-9
j_call: TRBJ1-4
d_call: .
cdr3_length: 14
clone_size: .
cdr3_nt: TGTGCCAGCACCCTCGAGGGGGGCAGCGAAAAACTGTTTTTT
cdr3_aa: CASTLEGGSEKLFF

v_call: TRBV4-2
j_call: TRBJ2-7
d_call: TRBD2
cdr3_length: 15
clone_size: .
cdr3_nt: TGTGCCAGCAGCCCCCGAGGACTAGCGGCCTACGAGCAGTACTTC
cdr3_aa: CASSPRGLAAYEQYF

v_call: TRBV7-2
j_call: TRBJ2-5
d_call: .
cdr3_length: 13
clone_size: few
cdr3_nt: TGTGCCAGCAGCTTCGCGGGGTCCGGGGCCCAGTACTTC
cdr3_aa: CASSFAGSGAQYF

v_call: TRBV7-2
j_call: TRBJ2-5
d_call: .
cdr3_length: 15
clone_size: few
cdr3_nt: TGTGCCAGCAGCTTAGCTGGGAGATTCCAAGAGACCCAGTACTTC
cdr3_aa: CASSLAGRFQETQYF

v_call: TRBV5-1
j_call: TRBJ2-7
d_call: TRBD2
cdr3_length: 12
clone_size: once
cdr3_nt: TGCGCCAGCAGCTTGGAAGGACTAGACACGTACTTC
cdr3_aa: CASSLEGLDTYF

v_call: TRBV29-1
j_call: TRBJ2-2
d_call: TRBD1
cdr3_length: 13
clone_size: few
cdr3_nt: TGCAGCGTTGGACAGGGGGCCGTCGGGGAGCTGTTTTTT
cdr3_aa: CSVGQGAVGELFF

v_call: TRBV28
j_call: TRBJ2-5
d_call: .
cdr3_length: 17
clone_size: few
cdr3_nt: TGTGCCAGCAGTGCTACCCAGGGGGGGAAAGTACTAGAGACCCAGTACTTC
cdr3_aa: CASSATQGGKVLETQYF

v_call: TRBV9
j_call: TRBJ1-4
d_call: .
cdr3_length: 16
clone_size: .
cdr3_nt: TGTGCCAGCAGCGTAGCGGTAAGAGCGGGAGGTGAAAAACTGTTTTTT
cdr3_aa: CASSVAVRAGGEKLFF

v_call: TRBV9
j_call: TRBJ2-7
d_call: .
cdr3_length: 14
clone_size: few
cdr3_nt: TGTGCCAGCAGCGGAAATGGGGAGTTAGGTGAGCAGTACTTC
cdr3_aa: CASSGNGELGEQYF

v_call: TRBV7-8
j_call: TRBJ2-1
d_call: TRBD2
cdr3_length: 15
clone_size: many
cdr3_nt: TGTGCCAGCATGATTAGCGGGAGGAAAGTTAATGAGCAGTTCTTC
cdr3_aa: CASMISGRKVNEQFF

v_call: TRBV2
j_call: TRBJ1-4
d_call: .
cdr3_length: 14
clone_size: .
cdr3_nt: TGTGCCAGCAGCCACAGAATCATTAATGAAAAACTGTTTTTT
cdr3_aa: CASSHRIINEKLFF

v_call: TRBV2
j_call: TRBJ2-4
d_call: TRBD1
cdr3_length: 16
clone_size: .
cdr3_nt: TGTGCCAGCAGGAAGCCGGGGACAGACGCCAAAAACATTCAGTACTTC
cdr3_aa: CASRKPGTDAKNIQYF

v_call: TRBV27
j_call: TRBJ2-5
d_call: .
cdr3_length: 13
clone_size: few
cdr3_nt: TGTGCCAGCAGTTTTAAGGGGACGGAGACCCAGTACTTC
cdr3_aa: CASSFKGTETQYF